Below are 19 T cell receptor beta chains sequenced from a single sample in a study of identical twins. TCRdb redid the calling of the 5' RACE reads with MiXCR, one entry per CDR3 protein. The sample includes under 450,000 distinct CDR3 sequences, less than 20% seen only once; the top ten take 12%. Material: naive T cells sorted from blood. These receptors were collected from a man in his forties or fifties in good health.

This clonotype was seen a few times. The chain carries TRBV10-3 and TRBJ2-5; the D is unclear. V was pared by 1 base and J by 1 base, with 4 bases between. Germline loops: CDR1 ENHRY, CDR2 SYGVKD. This CDR3 region has 13 residues. This chain's CDR3 is CAISEWTQETQYF. In nucleotides, the CDR3 is TGTGCCATCAGTGAGTGGACCCAAGAGACCCAGTACTTC.

This chain joins TRBV6-5 and TRBJ1-5; TRBD1 aligns across 8 bases. Unmatched junction bases numbered 5, after V lost 4 bases and J lost 6 bases. Germline CDR1 and CDR2: MNHEY and SVGAGI. The CDR3 runs to 14 residues. CDR3 nucleotides: TGTGCCAGCAGTTCACGGACAGGGACTCAGCCCCAGCATTTT. Translating it yields CASSSRTGTQPQHF.

In this sample, this clonotype turned up many times. This rearrangement joins TRBV6-5 to TRBJ2-3, with D perhaps TRBD2 (6 bases). This CDR3 has 14 amino acids. CDR1 is MNHEY, CDR2 SVGAGI, per germline. The V end lost 3 bases, the J end lost 4 bases, and 11 bases lay between the germline ends. Here the CDR3 DNA reads TGTGCCAGCAGTTATTACGGGGGATCAGATACGCAGTATTTT. This encodes CASSYYGGSDTQYF.

The J gene is TRBJ2-5, the V gene TRBV5-1; D unclear. The germline V gene has CDR1 SGHRS and CDR2 YFSETQ. The V end was cut by 5 bases, the J end by 2 bases, with 13 bases between. The CDR3 contains 14 residues. CDR3 sequence: CASSSESPQETQYF. In DNA form, the CDR3 reads TGCGCCAGCAGTTCTGAGAGTCCGCAAGAGACCCAGTACTTC.

In this sample, this clonotype turned up a few times. The chain carries TRBV27 and TRBJ2-7; a possible D gene is TRBD2 (6 bases). Germline V gene data show CDR1 as MNHEY and CDR2 as SMNVEV (reference sequence). Trimming took off 8 bases at V and 4 bases at J, with 15 bases between the two ends. CDR3 size: 13 residues. This CDR3 is CASGRDLRYEQYF. The CDR3 DNA reads TGTGCCAGCGGCCGGGACTTACGATACGAGCAGTACTTC.

The table lists this clonotype with many counts. The chain is built from TRBV5-1 and TRBJ2-7, with no clear D. The V end was cut by 3 bases, the J end by 3 bases, with 10 bases between. Germline V gene data show CDR1 as SGHRS and CDR2 as YFSETQ. The CDR3 is made up of 13 amino acids. The CDR3 is CASSSQNNYEQYF. The CDR3 region has the DNA TGCGCCAGCAGCTCTCAAAACAACTACGAGCAGTACTTC.

The chain employs TRBV7-9 and TRBJ2-3; 7 nucleotides agree with TRBD2. V lost 0 bases and J lost 4; bases outside the gene matches: 10. Germline V gene data show CDR1 as SEHNR and CDR2 as FQNEAQ (reference sequence). The CDR3 is 17 residues long. The CDR3 nucleotides read TGTGCCAGCAGCTTAGCGACGGGCGGGGGAGGTTCAGATACGCAGTATTTT. It is translated as CASSLATGGGGSDTQYF.

The rearrangement joins TRBV4-3 to TRBJ2-2, with TRBD2 matching 9 bases. CDR1 is LGHNA, CDR2 YSLEER, per germline. This CDR3 is 17 amino acids long. The V segment lost 1 base and the J segment 4 bases; nucleotides outside the gene matches: 7. As DNA, the CDR3 is TGCGCCAGCAGCCAAGCGTTTGCGGGAGGGCCCACCGGGGAGCTGTTTTTT. Translation gives CASSQAFAGGPTGELFF.

The table lists this clonotype with a few counts. The chain joins TRBV4-3 to TRBJ2-7; D perhaps matches TRBD2 (5 bases). Germline V gives CDR1 LGHNA, CDR2 YSLEER. V was cut by 4 bases and J by 2 bases, with 15 bases left in between. There are 15 residues in the CDR3. CDR3 DNA sequence: TGCGCCAGCAGCCCAGTTGCGGGCACCACCTACGAGCAGTACTTC. It translates to CASSPVAGTTYEQYF.

This clonotype was picked up many times. This chain joins TRBV7-8 and TRBJ2-1; 10 bases map to TRBD2. V shed 5 bases and J 0 bases; nucleotides not matched to a gene: 7. CDR1 and CDR2 (germline): SGHVS, FQNEAQ. The CDR3 loop spans 17 amino acids. DNA of the CDR3: TGTGCCAGCAGCCATCACCCTAGCGGGAGCTCCTACAATGAGCAGTTCTTC. Protein sequence: CASSHHPSGSSYNEQFF.

This clonotype has a handful of counts. The chain couples TRBV4-2 to TRBJ1-5, with TRBD1 as a possible D gene (6 bases). The ends were cut back, 0 bases at V and 5 bases at J, with 14 bases in the middle. Germline lookup yields CDR1 LGHNA and CDR2 YNFKEQ. The CDR3 is 16 residues long. CDR3 sequence: CASSQERTAGDQPQHF. The CDR3 nucleotides are TGTGCCAGCAGCCAAGAACGGACGGCAGGGGATCAGCCCCAGCATTTT.

This clonotype was detected only a few times. The CDR3 spells CASAEGNNYGYTF. As DNA, the CDR3 is TGTGCCAGCGCTGAGGGAAATAACTATGGCTACACCTTC. The chain is built from TRBV6-1 and TRBJ1-2, with D unresolved. The germline gives CDR1 MNHNS, CDR2 SASEGT. The CDR3 sequence is 13 residues long. V shed 8 bases and J shed 1 base, with 11 bases lying between them.

There are a few counts of this clonotype. The V and J genes are TRBV6-5 and TRBJ2-7, with D possibly matching TRBD1 (6 bases). This CDR3 has 15 amino acids. Germline lookup yields CDR1 MNHEY and CDR2 SVGAGI. The V end was cut by 4 bases, the J end by 3 bases, with 16 bases between. In nucleotides, the CDR3 is TGTGCCAGCAGTTGGACAGTGAATACGATCTACGAGCAGTACTTC. Translation gives CASSWTVNTIYEQYF.

A word on this clonotype: This may be a read error: a much more frequent sequence differs by one nucleotide. This chain joins TRBV4-3 and TRBJ2-3, with 11 bases identical to TRBD2. From germline, CDR1 is LGHNA and CDR2 YSLEER. CDR3 length: 15 residues. CDR3 nucleotide sequence: TGCGCCAGCAGTCCGGGGACTAGCGGCCCAGATCCGCAGTATTTT. It is translated as CASSPGTSGPDPQYF.

This clonotype was counted ten times or more. V gene TRBV27 combines with J gene TRBJ1-1, with unresolved D. The CDR3 has 13 amino acids. With 6 bases removed from V and 4 bases from J, the gap between germline ends came to 12 bases. Germline assignment: CDR1 MNHEY and CDR2 SMNVEV (reference sequence). The CDR3 DNA reads as TGTGCCAGCAGCCCATCCGGGGTCACTGAAGCTTTCTTT. Translated, it gives CASSPSGVTEAFF.

This clonotype was observed many times. The chain uses TRBV12-3 or TRBV12-4 and TRBJ2-5; 11 bases are shared with TRBD1. The trim removed 6 bases at V and 5 bases at J, leaving 14 bases unmatched. This CDR3 comprises 17 residues. The CDR3 spells CASRPRGGQGDPETQYF. DNA for the CDR3: TGTGCCAGCAGGCCCAGAGGGGGACAGGGGGATCCGGAGACCCAGTACTTC.

This clonotype was detected only a few times. V gene TRBV5-1 combines with J gene TRBJ2-3; D is perhaps TRBD1 (6 bases). Trimming removed 4 bases at V and 4 bases at J, with 22 bases between. CDR1 is SGHRS, CDR2 YFSETQ, per germline. CDR3 length: 17 residues. This CDR3 is CASSRIQGSSPPDTQYF. The CDR3 region has the DNA TGCGCCAGCAGCAGAATACAGGGTTCTTCACCCCCAGATACGCAGTATTTT.

The chain has TRBV30 and TRBJ2-7; D assignment may be TRBD1 or TRBD2 (6 bases each). The V and J ends lost 2 bases and 1 base respectively, with 12 bases between them. The germline CDR1 and CDR2 sequences are GTSNPN and SVGIG (reference sequence). The CDR3 is 14 residues long. The CDR3 loop reads CAWSIGGHSYEQYF. The CDR3 bases are TGTGCCTGGAGTATTGGGGGGCATTCCTACGAGCAGTACTTC.

The genes are TRBV18 and TRBJ2-1; D unresolved. Looked up from germline, CDR1 is KGHSH and CDR2 is LQKENI. The CDR3 is 16 amino acids. Trimming stripped 0 bases from V and 6 bases from J, with 15 bases between. CDR3 nucleotides: TGTGCCAGCTCACCACCCGGCAAGAACTCCGGCAATGAGCAGTTCTTC. Its translation: CASSPPGKNSGNEQFF.